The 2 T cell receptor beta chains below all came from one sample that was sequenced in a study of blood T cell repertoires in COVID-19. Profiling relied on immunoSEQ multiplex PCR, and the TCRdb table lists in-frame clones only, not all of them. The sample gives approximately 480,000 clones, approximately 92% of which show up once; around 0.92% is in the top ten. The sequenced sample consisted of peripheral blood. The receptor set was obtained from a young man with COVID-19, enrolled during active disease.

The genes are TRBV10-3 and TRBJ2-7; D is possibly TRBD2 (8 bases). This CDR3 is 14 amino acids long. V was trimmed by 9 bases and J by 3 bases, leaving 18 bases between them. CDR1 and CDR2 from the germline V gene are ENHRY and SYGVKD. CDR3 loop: CAIGDSSGIYEQYF. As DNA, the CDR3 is TGTGCCATAGGGGACAGTAGCGGGATCTACGAGCAGTACTTC.

The CDR3 coding sequence is TGTGCCAGCAGCCAACTCGGCGGGGGCGAAGATACGCAGTATTTT. Translation gives CASSQLGGGEDTQYF. The chain is built from TRBV5-4 and TRBJ2-3, with D tentatively TRBD2 (7 bases). Between the trimmed V and J ends, which lost 4 bases and 5 bases, there was a span of 17 bases. The CDR3 extends over 15 amino acids. Germline assignment: CDR1 SGHNT and CDR2 YYREEE (reference sequence).